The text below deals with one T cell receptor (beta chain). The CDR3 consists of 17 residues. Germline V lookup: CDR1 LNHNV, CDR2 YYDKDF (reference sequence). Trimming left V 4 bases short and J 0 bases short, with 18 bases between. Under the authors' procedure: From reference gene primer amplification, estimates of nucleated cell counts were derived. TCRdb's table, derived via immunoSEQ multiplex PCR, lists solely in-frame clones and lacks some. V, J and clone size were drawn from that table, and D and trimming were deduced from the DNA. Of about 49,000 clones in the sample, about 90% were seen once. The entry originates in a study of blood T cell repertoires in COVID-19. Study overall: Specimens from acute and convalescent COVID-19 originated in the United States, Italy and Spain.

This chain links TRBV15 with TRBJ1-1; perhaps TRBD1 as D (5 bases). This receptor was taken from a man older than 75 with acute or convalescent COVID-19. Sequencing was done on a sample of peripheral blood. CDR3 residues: CATSISGGGYMNTEAFF. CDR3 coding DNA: TGTGCCACCAGCATTTCGGGTGGGGGGTATATGAACACTGAAGCTTTCTTT.